What follows is one T cell receptor (beta chain) and its context. Per germline, CDR1 MDHEN and CDR2 SYDVKM. This CDR3 has 15 amino acids. After removal of 3 bases from V and 6 bases from J, the junction contained 7 bases not matched to a gene. As originally analysed: From ImmunoSEQ came sequences covering only the junction and carrying no quality scores, so filtering differed. This table comes from immunoSEQ multiplex PCR, and its TCRdb copy is limited to in-frame clones, with some not included. The DNA gave D and trimming, while V, J and clone size come from that table. Seen here are roughly 2.1 million clones, 85% to 95% observed once, and the top ten hold under 2%. The source of the sample is a study of shared clonotypes between healthy human individuals. Naivety among CD8 cells was defined by CD45RO negativity and positive CCR7 selection, thereby excluding terminally differentiated effector memory CD45RA+ cells.

The chain is built from TRBV28 and TRBJ1-2, with TRBD1 matching over 10 bases. The sample was naive CD8+ T cells from PBMCs. This TCR derives from a man between 18 and 35 years old in good health. Some clones in this sample may be carry-over from other donors' samples. This chain's CDR3 is CASSFSGTGANGYTF. CDR3 DNA sequence: TGTGCCAGCAGTTTTTCCGGGACAGGGGCGAATGGCTACACCTTC.